These 2 T cell receptor beta chains originate from one sample sequenced in a study of response to subunit inactivated influenza vaccine. One entry per CDR3 protein, called by TCRdb with MiXCR from the RT-PCR reads. The sample consists of more than 550,000 distinct CDR3 sequences, approximately 11% of them appearing once. The sample also formed part of further work on T cells expressing NK-cell markers. This second report adds: UMI-tagged 5'RACE template switching yielded the TCR beta cDNA.

The input for sequencing was PBMCs from blood, taken on the day of vaccination. The receptors here all came from a man in his fifties or sixties who received an inactivated influenza vaccine.

The chain carries TRBV20-1 and TRBJ2-5; 10 bases fit TRBD2. The germline CDR1 and CDR2 sequences are DFQATT and SNEGSKA (reference sequence). V trimming: 3 bases; J trimming: 6 bases; junction bases outside the gene matches: 10. There are 15 residues in the CDR3. Written as DNA, the CDR3 is TGCAGTGCTAGCTGGCTAGCGGGGGACCTTAAGACCCAGTACTTC. This encodes CSASWLAGDLKTQYF.

This clonotype was found a few times. V usage is TRBV4-3 and J usage is TRBJ2-1; 7 nucleotides align to TRBD2. Germline CDR1 reads LGHNA; CDR2 reads YSLEER. The CDR3 has 15 residues. Germline trimming cut 2 bases from V and 3 bases from J; bases unmatched to any gene: 4. The CDR3 reads CASSQSGTIYNEQFF. In DNA, the CDR3 is TGCGCCAGCAGCCAAAGCGGGACTATCTACAATGAGCAGTTCTTC.